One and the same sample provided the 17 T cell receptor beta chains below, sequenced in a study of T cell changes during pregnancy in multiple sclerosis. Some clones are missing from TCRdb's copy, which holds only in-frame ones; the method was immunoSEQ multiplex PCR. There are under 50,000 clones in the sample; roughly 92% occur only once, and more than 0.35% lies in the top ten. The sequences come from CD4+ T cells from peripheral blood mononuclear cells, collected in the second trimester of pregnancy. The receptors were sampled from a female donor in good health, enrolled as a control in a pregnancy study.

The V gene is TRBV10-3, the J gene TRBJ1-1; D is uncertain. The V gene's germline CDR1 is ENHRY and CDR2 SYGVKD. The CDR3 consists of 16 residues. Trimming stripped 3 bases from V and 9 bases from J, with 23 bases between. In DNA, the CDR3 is TGTGCCATCAGTGACGTGACGGGGATCAACAGATCTAAAGCTTTCTTT. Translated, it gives CAISDVTGINRSKAFF.

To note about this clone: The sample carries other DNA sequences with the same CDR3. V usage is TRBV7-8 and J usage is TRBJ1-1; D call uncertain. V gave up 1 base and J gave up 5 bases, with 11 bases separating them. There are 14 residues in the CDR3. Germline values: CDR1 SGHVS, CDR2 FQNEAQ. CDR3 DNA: TGTGCCAGCAGCTTAGGATCCGGGAATACTGAAGCTTTCTTT. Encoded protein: CASSLGSGNTEAFF.

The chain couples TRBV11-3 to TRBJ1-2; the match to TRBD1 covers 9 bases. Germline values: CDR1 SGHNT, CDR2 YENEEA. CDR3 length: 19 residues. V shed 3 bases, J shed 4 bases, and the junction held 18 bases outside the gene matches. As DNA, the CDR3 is TGTGCCAGCAGCTTCCCACCACGGGACAGGGTGTTATTTTGCTATGGCTACACCTTC. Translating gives CASSFPPRDRVLFCYGYTF. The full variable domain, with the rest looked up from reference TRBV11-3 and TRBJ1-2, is EAGVVQSPRYKIIEKKQPVAFWCNPISGHNTLYWYLQNLGQGPELLIRYENEEAVDDSQLPKDRFSAERLKGVDSTLKIQPAELGDSAVYLCASSFPPRDRVLFCYGYTFGSGTRLTVV.

As DNA, the CDR3 is TGCGCCAGCAGCCAAGCGTGGGGGGGATACACAGATACGCAGTATTTT. Its protein product is CASSQAWGGYTDTQYF. The chain is built from TRBV4-3 and TRBJ2-3, with 7 bases lining up with TRBD2. The CDR3 spans 16 residues. J lost 2 bases, V lost 1 base, and 6 bases had no gene match. CDR1 and CDR2 (germline): LGHNA, YSLEER.

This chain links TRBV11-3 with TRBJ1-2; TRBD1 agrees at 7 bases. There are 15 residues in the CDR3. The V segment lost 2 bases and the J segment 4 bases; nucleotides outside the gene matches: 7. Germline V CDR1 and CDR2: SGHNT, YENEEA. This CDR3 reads CASSLSPQGGYGYTF. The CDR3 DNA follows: TGTGCCAGCAGCTTATCCCCTCAGGGGGGCTATGGCTACACCTTC.

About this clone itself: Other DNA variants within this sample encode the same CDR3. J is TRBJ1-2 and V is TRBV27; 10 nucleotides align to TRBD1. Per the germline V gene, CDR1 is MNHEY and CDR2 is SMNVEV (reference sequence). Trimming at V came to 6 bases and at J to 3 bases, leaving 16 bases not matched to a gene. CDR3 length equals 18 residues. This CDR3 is CASRPRGTGADGDYGYTF. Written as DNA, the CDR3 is TGTGCCAGCAGGCCCAGAGGGACAGGGGCCGACGGTGACTATGGCTACACCTTC.

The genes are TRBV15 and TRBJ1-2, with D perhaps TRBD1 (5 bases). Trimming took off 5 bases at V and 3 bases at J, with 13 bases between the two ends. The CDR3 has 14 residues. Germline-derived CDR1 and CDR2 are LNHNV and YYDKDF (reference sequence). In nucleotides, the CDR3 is TGTGCCACCAGCCGTCAGGGAGGTGACTATGGCTACACCTTC. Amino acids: CATSRQGGDYGYTF.

The CDR3 reads CASSSGRDYGYTF. The CDR3 DNA is TGTGCCAGCAGCTCGGGCAGGGACTATGGCTACACCTTC. The gene calls are TRBV5-4 and TRBJ1-2; TRBD1 is a possible D gene (5 bases). This CDR3 spans 13 amino acids. Germline V CDR1 and CDR2: SGHNT, YYREEE (reference sequence). V lost 3 bases, J lost 3 bases, and 9 bases lay in between.

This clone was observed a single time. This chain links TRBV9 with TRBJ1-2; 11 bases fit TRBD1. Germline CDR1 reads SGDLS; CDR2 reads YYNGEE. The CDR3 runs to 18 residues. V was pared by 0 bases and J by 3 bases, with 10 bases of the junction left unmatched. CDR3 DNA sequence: TGTGCCAGCAGCGTAGGCGGACAGGGGGCCAGGGACGACTATGGCTACACCTTC. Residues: CASSVGGQGARDDYGYTF.

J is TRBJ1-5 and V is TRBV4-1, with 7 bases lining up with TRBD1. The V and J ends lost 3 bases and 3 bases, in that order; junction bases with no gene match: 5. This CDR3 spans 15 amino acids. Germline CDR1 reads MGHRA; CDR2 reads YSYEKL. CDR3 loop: CASSHVDRDNQPQHF. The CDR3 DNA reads TGCGCCAGCAGCCATGTAGACAGGGACAATCAGCCCCAGCATTTT.

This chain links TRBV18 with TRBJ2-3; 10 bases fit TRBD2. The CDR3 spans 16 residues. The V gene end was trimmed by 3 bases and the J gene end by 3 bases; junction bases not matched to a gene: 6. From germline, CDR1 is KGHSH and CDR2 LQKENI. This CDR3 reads CASSPSVAGGTDTQYF. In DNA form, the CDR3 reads TGTGCCAGCTCACCCAGCGTAGCGGGGGGTACAGATACGCAGTATTTT.

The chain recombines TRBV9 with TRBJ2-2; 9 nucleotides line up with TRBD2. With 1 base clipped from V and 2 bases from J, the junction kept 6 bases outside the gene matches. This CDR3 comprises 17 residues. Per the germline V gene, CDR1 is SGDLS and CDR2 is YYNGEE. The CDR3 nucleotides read TGTGCCAGCAGCGTAAACAGCGGGGGGCCAAACACCGGGGAGCTGTTTTTT. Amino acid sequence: CASSVNSGGPNTGELFF. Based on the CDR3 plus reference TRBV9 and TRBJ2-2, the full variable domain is DSGVTQTPKHLITATGQRVTLRCSPRSGDLSVYWYQQSLDQGLQFLIQYYNGEERAKGNILERFSAQQFPDLHSELNLSSLELGDSALYFCASSVNSGGPNTGELFFGEGSRLTVL.

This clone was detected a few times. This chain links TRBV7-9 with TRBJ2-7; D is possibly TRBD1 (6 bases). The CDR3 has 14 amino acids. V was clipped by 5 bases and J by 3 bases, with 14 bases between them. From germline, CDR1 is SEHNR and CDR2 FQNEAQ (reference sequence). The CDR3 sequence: CASSAPPDSYEQYF. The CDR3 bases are TGTGCCAGCAGCGCGCCCCCGGACAGCTACGAGCAGTACTTC.

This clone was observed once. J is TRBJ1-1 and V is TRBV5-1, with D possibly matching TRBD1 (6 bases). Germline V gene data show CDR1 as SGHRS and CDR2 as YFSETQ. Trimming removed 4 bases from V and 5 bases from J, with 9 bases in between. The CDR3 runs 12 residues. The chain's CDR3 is CASSIGTTEAFF. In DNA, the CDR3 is TGCGCCAGCAGCATCGGGACAACTGAAGCTTTCTTT.

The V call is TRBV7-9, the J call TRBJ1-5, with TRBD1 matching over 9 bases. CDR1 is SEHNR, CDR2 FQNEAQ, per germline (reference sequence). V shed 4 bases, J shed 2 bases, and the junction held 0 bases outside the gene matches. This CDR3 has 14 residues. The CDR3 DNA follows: TGTGCCAGCAGCTGGACAGGGGGCAATCAGCCCCAGCATTTT. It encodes CASSWTGGNQPQHF.

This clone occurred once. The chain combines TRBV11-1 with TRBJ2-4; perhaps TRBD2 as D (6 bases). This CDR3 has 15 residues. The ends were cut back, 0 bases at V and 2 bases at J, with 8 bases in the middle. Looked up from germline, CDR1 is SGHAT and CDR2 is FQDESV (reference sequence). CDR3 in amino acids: CASSLAGGTKNIQYF. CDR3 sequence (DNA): TGTGCCAGCAGCTTAGCGGGGGGAACCAAAAACATTCAGTACTTC.

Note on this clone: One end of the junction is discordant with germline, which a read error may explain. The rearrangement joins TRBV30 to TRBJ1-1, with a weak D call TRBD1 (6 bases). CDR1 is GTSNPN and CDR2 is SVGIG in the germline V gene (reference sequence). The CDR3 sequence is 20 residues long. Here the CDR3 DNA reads TGTGCCTGGAGTGTAGGAAAGGGGCTGCGCGGTCTGAGGGGGAACACTGAAGTTTTCTTT. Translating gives CAWSVGKGLRGLRGNTEVFF.